These 5 T cell receptor beta chains were sequenced from one sample in a study of T cell responses to AZD1222 COVID-19 vaccine. Method: immunoSEQ multiplex PCR; TCRdb's copy keeps in-frame clones and lacks some. Of approximately 110,000 clones in the sample, about nine tenths were seen once. This specimen was peripheral blood, taken on day 0 of AZD1222 vaccination. These receptors all come from an adult in good health.

This rearrangement joins TRBV2 to TRBJ2-7; TRBD1 matches at 7 bases. The V and J ends lost 6 bases and 0 bases, in that order; junction bases with no gene match: 5. Germline assignment: CDR1 SNHLY and CDR2 FYNNEI. The CDR3 length is 14 residues. The CDR3 DNA reads as TGTGCCAGCAGGGACAGGCTCGACTCCTACGAGCAGTACTTC. Translation: CASRDRLDSYEQYF.

The chain employs TRBV28 and TRBJ2-2; TRBD1 is a possible D gene (6 bases). Per germline, CDR1 MDHEN and CDR2 SYDVKM. This CDR3 spans 16 amino acids. V was trimmed by 4 bases and J by 3 bases, leaving 15 bases between them. CDR3 coding DNA: TGTGCCAGCAGTTCCCGGACAGCTAGATACACCGGGGAGCTGTTTTTT. Amino acid sequence: CASSSRTARYTGELFF.

The rearrangement links TRBV6-2 or TRBV6-3 to TRBJ1-6; 8 bases align to TRBD1. Germline trimming cut 4 bases from V and 9 bases from J; bases unmatched to any gene: 5. The V gene's germline CDR1 is MNHEY and CDR2 SVGEGT. The CDR3 spans 14 residues. The CDR3 here is CASSFTGGSSPLHF. As DNA, the CDR3 is TGTGCCAGCAGTTTTACAGGGGGGAGTTCACCCCTCCACTTT.

The J gene is TRBJ2-5, the V gene TRBV11-2; TRBD2 matches 14 bases. Germline loops: CDR1 SGHAT, CDR2 FQNNGV. This CDR3 is built from 18 residues. J was trimmed by 0 bases and V by 4 bases; bases with no gene match: 7. In nucleotides, the CDR3 is TGTGCCAGCAGCTCCCGGACTAGCGGGGGGATGTACCAAGAGACCCAGTACTTC. Protein product: CASSSRTSGGMYQETQYF.

Only a few counts were recorded for this clone. This chain joins TRBV6-2 or TRBV6-3 and TRBJ2-3; 9 nucleotides align to TRBD2. The CDR3 sequence is 15 residues long. V was clipped by 5 bases and J by 0 bases; unmatched bases: 3. Germline CDR1 reads MNHEY; CDR2 reads SVGEGT. CDR3 sequence: CASSPGLASTDTQYF. In DNA, the CDR3 is TGTGCCAGCAGTCCCGGACTAGCGAGCACAGATACGCAGTATTTT.